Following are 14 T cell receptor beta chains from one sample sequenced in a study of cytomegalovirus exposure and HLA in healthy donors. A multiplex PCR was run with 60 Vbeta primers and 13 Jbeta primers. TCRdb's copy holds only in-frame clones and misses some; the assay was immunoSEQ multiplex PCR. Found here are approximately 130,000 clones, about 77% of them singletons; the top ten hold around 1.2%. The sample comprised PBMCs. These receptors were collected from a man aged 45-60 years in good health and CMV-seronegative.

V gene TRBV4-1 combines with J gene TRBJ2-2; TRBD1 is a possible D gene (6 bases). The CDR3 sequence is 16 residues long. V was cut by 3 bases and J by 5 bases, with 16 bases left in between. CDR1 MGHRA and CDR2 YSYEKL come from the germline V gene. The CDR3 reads CASSHLERGTTGELFF. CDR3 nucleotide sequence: TGCGCCAGCAGCCATCTTGAAAGGGGGACGACCGGGGAGCTGTTTTTT.

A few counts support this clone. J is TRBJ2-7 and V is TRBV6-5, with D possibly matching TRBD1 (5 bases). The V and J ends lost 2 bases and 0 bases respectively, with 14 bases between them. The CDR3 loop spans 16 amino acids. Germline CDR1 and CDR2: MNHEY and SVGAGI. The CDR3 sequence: CASSYRGHTSSYEQYF. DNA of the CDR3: TGTGCCAGCAGTTACCGAGGACATACGAGCTCCTACGAGCAGTACTTC.

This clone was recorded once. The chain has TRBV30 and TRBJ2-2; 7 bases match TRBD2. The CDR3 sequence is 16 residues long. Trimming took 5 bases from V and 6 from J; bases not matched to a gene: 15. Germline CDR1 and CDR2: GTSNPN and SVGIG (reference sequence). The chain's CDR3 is CAWANAAGLGPGELFF. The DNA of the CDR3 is TGTGCCTGGGCGAACGCAGCGGGGTTGGGGCCCGGGGAGCTGTTTTTT.

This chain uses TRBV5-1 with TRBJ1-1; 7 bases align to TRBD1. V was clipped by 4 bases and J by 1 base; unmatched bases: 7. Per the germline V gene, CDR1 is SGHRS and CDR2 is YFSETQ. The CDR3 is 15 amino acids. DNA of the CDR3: TGCGCCAGCAGCAGAGCCGGGGACAGGAACACTGAAGCTTTCTTT. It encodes CASSRAGDRNTEAFF.

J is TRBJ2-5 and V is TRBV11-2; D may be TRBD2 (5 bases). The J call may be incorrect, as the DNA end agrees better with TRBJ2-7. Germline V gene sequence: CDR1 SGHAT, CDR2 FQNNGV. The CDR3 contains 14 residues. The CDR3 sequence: CASSGVRGAYEQYF. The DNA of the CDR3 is TGTGCCAGCAGTGGGGTTCGGGGAGCCTACGAGCAGTACTTC.

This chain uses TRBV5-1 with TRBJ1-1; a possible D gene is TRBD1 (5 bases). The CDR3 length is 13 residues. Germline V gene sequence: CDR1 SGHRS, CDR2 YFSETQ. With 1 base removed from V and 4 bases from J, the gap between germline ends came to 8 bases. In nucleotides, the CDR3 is TGCGCCAGCAGCTTGAGGAGGGGCACTGAAGCTTTCTTT. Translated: CASSLRRGTEAFF. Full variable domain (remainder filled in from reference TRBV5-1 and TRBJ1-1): KAGVTQTPRYLIKTRGQQVTLSCSPISGHRSVSWYQQTPGQGLQFLFEYFSETQRNKGNFPGRFSGRQFSNSRSEMNVSTLELGDSALYLCASSLRRGTEAFFGQGTRLTVV.

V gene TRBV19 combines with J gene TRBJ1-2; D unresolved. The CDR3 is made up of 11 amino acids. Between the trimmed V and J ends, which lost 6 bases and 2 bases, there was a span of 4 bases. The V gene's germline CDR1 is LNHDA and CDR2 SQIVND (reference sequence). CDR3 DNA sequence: TGTGCCAGTAGCCAGAACTATGGCTACACCTTC. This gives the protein CASSQNYGYTF.

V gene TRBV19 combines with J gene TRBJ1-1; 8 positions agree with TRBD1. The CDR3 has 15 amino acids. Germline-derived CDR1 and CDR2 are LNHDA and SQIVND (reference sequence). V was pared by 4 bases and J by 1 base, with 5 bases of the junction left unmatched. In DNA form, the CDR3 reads TGTGCCAGTAGTACAGGGGGCGCAGGGAACACTGAAGCTTTCTTT. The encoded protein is CASSTGGAGNTEAFF.

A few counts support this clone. In DNA form, the CDR3 reads TGCGCCAGCAGCCCAGAAGGACTAGCGGGAGGTCGTGAGCAGTTCTTC. Its translation: CASSPEGLAGGREQFF. V usage is TRBV5-1 and J usage is TRBJ2-1, with 14 positions matching TRBD2. The germline V gene has CDR1 SGHRS and CDR2 YFSETQ. The CDR3 is 16 residues long. The V and J ends lost 4 bases and 9 bases, in that order; junction bases with no gene match: 9.

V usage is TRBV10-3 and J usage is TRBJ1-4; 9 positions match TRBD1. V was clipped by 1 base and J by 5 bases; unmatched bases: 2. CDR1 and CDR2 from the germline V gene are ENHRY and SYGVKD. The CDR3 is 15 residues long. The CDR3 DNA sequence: TGTGCCATCAGTGAGTTTGGACAGGGGAATGAAAAACTGTTTTTT. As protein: CAISEFGQGNEKLFF.

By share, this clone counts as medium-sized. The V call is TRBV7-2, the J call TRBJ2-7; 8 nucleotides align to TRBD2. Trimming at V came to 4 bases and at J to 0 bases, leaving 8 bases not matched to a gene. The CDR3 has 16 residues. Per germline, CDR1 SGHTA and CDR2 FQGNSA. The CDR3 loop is CASSSPSLADSYEQYF. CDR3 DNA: TGTGCCAGCAGCTCCCCTTCACTAGCGGACTCCTACGAGCAGTACTTC.

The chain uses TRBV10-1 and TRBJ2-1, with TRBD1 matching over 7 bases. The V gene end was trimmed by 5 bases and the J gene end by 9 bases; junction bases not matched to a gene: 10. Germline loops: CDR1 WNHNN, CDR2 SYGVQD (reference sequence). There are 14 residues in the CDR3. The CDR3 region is CASSPGTVSGEQFF. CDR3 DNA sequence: TGCGCCAGCAGTCCCGGGACAGTAAGCGGTGAGCAGTTCTTC.

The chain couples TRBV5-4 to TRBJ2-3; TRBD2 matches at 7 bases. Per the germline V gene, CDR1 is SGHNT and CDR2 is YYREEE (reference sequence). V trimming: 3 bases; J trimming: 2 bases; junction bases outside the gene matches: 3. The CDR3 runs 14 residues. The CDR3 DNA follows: TGTGCCAGCAGCTGGGGGGGTGTCACAGATACGCAGTATTTT. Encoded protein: CASSWGGVTDTQYF. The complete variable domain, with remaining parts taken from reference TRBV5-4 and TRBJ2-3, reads ETGVTQSPTHLIKTRGQQVTLRCSSQSGHNTVSWYQQALGQGPQFIFQYYREEENGRGNFPPRFSGLQFPNYSSELNVNALELDDSALYLCASSWGGVTDTQYFGPGTRLTVL.

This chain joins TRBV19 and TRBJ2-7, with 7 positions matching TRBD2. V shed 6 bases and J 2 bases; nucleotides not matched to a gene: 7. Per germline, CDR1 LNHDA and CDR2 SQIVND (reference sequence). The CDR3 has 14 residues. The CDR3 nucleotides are TGTGCCAGTAGCTCTAGCGGAGTTACCTACGAGCAGTACTTC. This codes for CASSSSGVTYEQYF.